This T cell receptor (beta chain) was sequenced in a study of shared clonotypes between healthy human individuals. General study results and limits: Clonotypes which were not shared had lower generation probabilities than clonotypes that all four donors shared. For naive CD4 cells, 4% to 6% of clonotypes were shared across a few donors. Naive subsets generally exceeded memory subsets in estimated richness.

Worth noting for this clone: Antigen: not known.

Every subset's genomic DNA went evenly onto several immunoSEQ plates. Assay used: immunoSEQ multiplex PCR; TCRdb lists only in-frame clones, some missing. Of millions of clones in the sample, 95% were seen once. CDR1 and CDR2 from the germline V gene are PRHDT and FYEKMQ (reference sequence). The germline V and J ends were trimmed by 5 bases and 3 bases, with 17 bases remaining between them. The length of the CDR3 is 15 residues. The rearrangement links TRBV13 to TRBJ2-7; tentatively, D is TRBD1 (6 bases). This sequence originates from a man in his late teens or twenties in good health. Source material: naive CD4+ T cells sorted from blood. Subset specified: CD45RA+ positively selected. The CDR3 reads CASSRTEGVYYEQYF. The DNA for the CDR3 is TGTGCCAGCAGCCGGACAGAGGGGGTTTACTACGAGCAGTACTTC.